The 3 T cell receptor beta chains listed next were all sequenced from one sample in a study of spatial heterogeneity in lung cancer. TCRdb used MiXCR to reprocess the 5' RACE reads, holding one entry per CDR3 protein. The table has roughly 80,000 distinct CDR3 sequences, over 9.5% seen once; the top ten hold about 4.6%. Time point here: sample taken at primary tumor resection. Sequencing was performed on whole RNA extracted from tumor and nontumor lung tissue, or from frozen PBMC, and the material was left unsorted. The sample was PBMCs, taken at surgery. The receptors shown here come from a male donor with early-stage non-small cell lung cancer.

The chain links TRBV18 to TRBJ2-7, with D unresolved. The germline V and J ends were trimmed by 2 bases and 3 bases, with 8 bases remaining between them. The CDR3 consists of 13 residues. From germline, CDR1 is KGHSH and CDR2 LQKENI. Here the CDR3 DNA reads TGTGCCAGCTCACCAAAGGGTAACTACGAGCAGTACTTC. Its protein product is CASSPKGNYEQYF.

This clonotype was detected a few times. The rearrangement uses TRBV5-6 and TRBJ1-2; no reliable D call. This CDR3 has 13 amino acids. The germline V gene encodes CDR1 SGHDT and CDR2 YYEEEE. The germline V and J ends were trimmed by 10 bases and 5 bases, with 18 bases remaining between them. The CDR3 region is CAEGWAASYGYTF. The CDR3 DNA reads as TGTGCCGAGGGATGGGCGGCCAGTTATGGCTACACCTTC.

The CDR3 spells CASSVAGLSYEQYF. As DNA, the CDR3 is TGTGCCAGCAGCGTGGCAGGGCTTTCCTACGAGCAGTACTTC. This chain links TRBV7-9 with TRBJ2-7; TRBD1 might be the D (5 bases). The germline V gene has CDR1 SEHNR and CDR2 FQNEAQ (reference sequence). The CDR3 is 14 amino acids. Trimming stripped 5 bases from V and 1 base from J, with 12 bases between. Variable domain in full (rest from reference TRBV7-9 and TRBJ2-7): DTGVSQNPRHKITKRGQNVTFRCDPISEHNRLYWYRQTLGQGPEFLTYFQNEAQLEKSRLLSDRFSAERPKGSFSTLEIQRTEQGDSAMYLCASSVAGLSYEQYFGPGTRLTVT.